Sequencing of this T cell receptor (beta chain) was carried out in a study of memory CD4+ T cells and cytomegalovirus serostatus. Study-wide context: Donors were healthy Belgian adults, several CMV seropositive and approximately 25 seronegative.

This clone was seen more than once but under ten times. Antigen unknown. Notes on the study in general: Of 150 to 200 reported CMV TCRbeta sequences, 55 to 80 were found in memory CD4+ repertoires. The CMV-associated TCR signature appears largely within the CD4+ memory repertoire.

Trimming took off 6 bases at V and 3 bases at J, with 5 bases between the two ends. The CDR3 runs 11 residues. CDR1 is SEHNR and CDR2 is FQNEAQ in the germline V gene (reference sequence). Single viable CD3+CD4+CD8-CD45RO+ cells were sorted as the memory CD4+ T cells. Positive selection with CD4 microbeads enriched total CD4+ T cells. Some clones are missing from TCRdb's copy, which holds only in-frame ones; the method was immunoSEQ multiplex PCR. The data contain 48,000 or so clones, around 80% of them singletons. The TCR comes from an adult in good health and CMV-seronegative. Sequencing used memory CD4+ T cells from blood. V is TRBV7-9 and J is TRBJ1-2; D gene ambiguous. As DNA, the CDR3 is TGTGCCAGCAGTCTGGACTATGGCTACACCTTC. Translated: CASSLDYGYTF.